The 18 T cell receptor beta chains reported below all come from one sample, sequenced in a study of graft-versus-host responses after intestinal transplantation. TCRdb's table, derived via immunoSEQ multiplex PCR, lists solely in-frame clones and lacks some. The repertoire consists of about 45,000 clones, with about 91% occurring once and the leading ten covering 4.4%. The sample consisted of PBMCs, taken 524 days after transplant. These receptors originate from a human patient who received an intestinal transplant, so some T cells may come from the graft donor.

This chain uses TRBV9 with TRBJ1-3; D is unresolved. Germline values: CDR1 SGDLS, CDR2 YYNGEE. There are 16 residues in the CDR3. Trimming stripped 0 bases from V and 0 bases from J, with 10 bases between. The chain's CDR3 is CASSVGRGHSGNTIYF. The CDR3 nucleotides read TGTGCCAGCAGCGTAGGCAGAGGCCACTCTGGAAACACCATATATTTT.

The gene calls are TRBV4-1 and TRBJ2-3; 11 positions match TRBD2. The CDR3 is 16 residues long. Germline assignment: CDR1 MGHRA and CDR2 YSYEKL. V shed 4 bases and J 2 bases; nucleotides not matched to a gene: 5. The CDR3 region has the DNA TGCGCCAGCAGCCTCTCGACTAGCGGGACCACAGATACGCAGTATTTT. It encodes CASSLSTSGTTDTQYF.

This chain links TRBV5-1 with TRBJ2-3, with 8 bases lining up with TRBD2. After removal of 5 bases from V and 4 bases from J, the junction contained 6 bases not matched to a gene. Germline V gene sequence: CDR1 SGHRS, CDR2 YFSETQ. The CDR3 contains 14 residues. The CDR3 sequence: CASRASGSADTQYF. The CDR3 region has the DNA TGCGCCAGCAGGGCCAGCGGGAGTGCAGATACGCAGTATTTT.

The chain recombines TRBV25-1 with TRBJ1-1; no firm D call. V lost 3 bases and J 7 bases, leaving 6 bases between the germline ends. Germline CDR1 is MGHDK and CDR2 is SYGVNS. The CDR3 covers 11 residues. CDR3 in amino acids: CASSEVGEAFF. As DNA, the CDR3 is TGTGCCAGCAGTGAGGTTGGTGAAGCTTTCTTT.

The chain links TRBV6-5 to TRBJ1-1; 8 positions agree with TRBD1. The CDR3 extends over 14 amino acids. J lost 0 bases, V lost 8 bases, and 5 bases had no gene match. Germline CDR1 reads MNHEY; CDR2 reads SVGAGI. The CDR3 loop reads CASFNRGMNTEAFF. DNA for the CDR3: TGTGCCAGCTTCAACAGGGGGATGAACACTGAAGCTTTCTTT.

This clone was picked up one time. The V and J genes are TRBV2 and TRBJ2-3; 8 nucleotides line up with TRBD2. Germline trimming cut 7 bases from V and 8 bases from J; bases unmatched to any gene: 11. The CDR3 has 14 amino acids. Looked up from germline, CDR1 is SNHLY and CDR2 is FYNNEI. CDR3 in amino acids: CASKIAGRDRTQYF. CDR3 DNA sequence: TGTGCCAGCAAAATAGCGGGGAGGGACCGTACGCAGTATTTT.

This clone appeared a single time. The CDR3 bases are TGTGCCAGCAGCTTAAGGACTAGCGGGAGGATTAATGAGCAGTTCTTC. Translated: CASSLRTSGRINEQFF. The chain is built from TRBV5-6 and TRBJ2-1, with TRBD2 identical over 14 bases. Unmatched junction bases numbered 5, after V lost 2 bases and J lost 7 bases. This CDR3 comprises 16 residues. CDR1 and CDR2 (germline): SGHDT, YYEEEE.

The chain has TRBV5-1 and TRBJ1-4; D is possibly TRBD1 (6 bases). The CDR3 extends over 15 amino acids. Germline V gene lookup returns CDR1 SGHRS and CDR2 YFSETQ. Between the trimmed V and J ends, which lost 4 bases and 8 bases, there was a span of 18 bases. The CDR3 DNA sequence: TGCGCCAGCAGCGTAGGAGGGGGGCTGGGCGAAAAACTGTTTTTT. Amino acid sequence: CASSVGGGLGEKLFF.

The chain uses TRBV28 and TRBJ1-5, with D perhaps TRBD1 (6 bases). V lost 8 bases and J 4 bases, leaving 9 bases between the germline ends. CDR3 length equals 12 residues. Germline values: CDR1 MDHEN, CDR2 SYDVKM. The CDR3 sequence: CASAGENQPQHF. CDR3 bases: TGTGCCAGCGCAGGGGAGAATCAGCCCCAGCATTTT.

This clone has only a few counts. The chain carries TRBV2 and TRBJ2-7; D is ambiguous. V lost 4 bases to trimming and J lost 2 bases, with 3 bases between them. CDR3 length equals 11 residues. CDR1 SNHLY and CDR2 FYNNEI come from the germline V gene. This chain's CDR3 is CASSVTYEQYF. In DNA form, the CDR3 reads TGTGCCAGCAGTGTTACCTACGAGCAGTACTTC.

The rearrangement uses TRBV6-5 and TRBJ1-1; D gene ambiguous. This CDR3 comprises 13 residues. Germline-derived CDR1 and CDR2 are MNHEY and SVGAGI. V was trimmed by 4 bases and J by 11 bases, leaving 17 bases between them. The CDR3 nucleotides are TGTGCCAGCAGTTCCGCAAGGCCCATGGTGGCTTTCTTT. Translation gives CASSSARPMVAFF.

The V call is TRBV6-1, the J call TRBJ2-7; D remains unclear. The CDR3 has 12 residues. Germline lookup yields CDR1 MNHNS and CDR2 SASEGT. The V gene lost 6 bases and the J gene lost 0 bases, with 6 bases spanning the gap. The CDR3 bases are TGTGCCAGCAGGGCCGTCTCCTACGAGCAGTACTTC. It encodes CASRAVSYEQYF.

This chain joins TRBV7-2 and TRBJ1-5, with 8 bases that match TRBD1. CDR3 size: 15 residues. Per the germline V gene, CDR1 is SGHTA and CDR2 is FQGNSA. V shed 5 bases and J 6 bases; nucleotides not matched to a gene: 9. The chain's CDR3 is CASSVQGARGQPQHF. The CDR3 DNA is TGTGCCAGCAGCGTGCAGGGGGCGCGGGGTCAGCCCCAGCATTTT.

The gene calls are TRBV7-9 and TRBJ1-3; D is undetermined. CDR3 size: 15 residues. CDR1 and CDR2 (germline): SEHNR, FQNEAQ (reference sequence). V was trimmed by 1 base and J by 2 bases, leaving 9 bases between them. CDR3 nucleotide sequence: TGTGCCAGCAGCTTAGGGCCAGCGACTGGAAACACCATATATTTT. It is translated as CASSLGPATGNTIYF.

This clone occurred once. The rearrangement uses TRBV4-1 and TRBJ2-1, with D tentatively TRBD2 (5 bases). This CDR3 is built from 16 residues. The V end was cut by 0 bases, the J end by 5 bases, with 14 bases between. CDR1 and CDR2 (germline): MGHRA, YSYEKL. The CDR3 DNA reads as TGCGCCAGCAGCCAAGACGGCGGGCGGGCAAACAATGAGCAGTTCTTC. This sequence encodes CASSQDGGRANNEQFF.

V gene TRBV21-1 combines with J gene TRBJ2-7; the table's D call TRBD1 went unverified against the DNA. TRBV21-1 has pseudogene status. The CDR3 consists of 17 residues. The CDR3 nucleotides read TGTGCCAGCAGCAAAGTTTGGACAGGCGAGGGGTCCTACGAGCAGTACTTC. Encoded protein: CASSKVWTGEGSYEQYF.

V usage is TRBV7-3 and J usage is TRBJ1-5; D uncertain. This CDR3 contains 17 residues. The germline CDR1 and CDR2 sequences are SGHTA and FQGTGA. V gave up 2 bases and J gave up 4 bases, with 18 bases separating them. DNA of the CDR3: TGTGCCAGCAGCTTAGAACGGAGGACCTTACTAAATCAGCCCCAGCATTTT. This gives the protein CASSLERRTLLNQPQHF.

This chain connects TRBV5-1 to TRBJ2-3; TRBD2 matches 10 bases. This CDR3 contains 16 residues. CDR1 is SGHRS and CDR2 is YFSETQ in the germline V gene. V shed 0 bases and J 4 bases; nucleotides not matched to a gene: 5. The CDR3 DNA is TGCGCCAGCAGCTTGGGAGCGGGAGGGCCCGCAGATACGCAGTATTTT. It translates to CASSLGAGGPADTQYF.